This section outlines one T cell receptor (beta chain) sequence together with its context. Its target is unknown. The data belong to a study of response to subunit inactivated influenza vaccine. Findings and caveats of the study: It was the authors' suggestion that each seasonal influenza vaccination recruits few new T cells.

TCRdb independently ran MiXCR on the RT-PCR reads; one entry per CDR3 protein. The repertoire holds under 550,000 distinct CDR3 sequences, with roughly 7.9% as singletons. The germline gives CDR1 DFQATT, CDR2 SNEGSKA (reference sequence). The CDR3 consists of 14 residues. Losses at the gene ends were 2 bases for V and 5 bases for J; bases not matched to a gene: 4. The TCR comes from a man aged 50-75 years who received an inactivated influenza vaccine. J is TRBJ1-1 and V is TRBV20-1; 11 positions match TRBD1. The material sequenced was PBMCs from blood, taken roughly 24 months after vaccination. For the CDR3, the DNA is TGCAGTGCTAGATCGGACAGGGGGCGAACTGAAGCTTTCTTT. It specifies CSARSDRGRTEAFF.